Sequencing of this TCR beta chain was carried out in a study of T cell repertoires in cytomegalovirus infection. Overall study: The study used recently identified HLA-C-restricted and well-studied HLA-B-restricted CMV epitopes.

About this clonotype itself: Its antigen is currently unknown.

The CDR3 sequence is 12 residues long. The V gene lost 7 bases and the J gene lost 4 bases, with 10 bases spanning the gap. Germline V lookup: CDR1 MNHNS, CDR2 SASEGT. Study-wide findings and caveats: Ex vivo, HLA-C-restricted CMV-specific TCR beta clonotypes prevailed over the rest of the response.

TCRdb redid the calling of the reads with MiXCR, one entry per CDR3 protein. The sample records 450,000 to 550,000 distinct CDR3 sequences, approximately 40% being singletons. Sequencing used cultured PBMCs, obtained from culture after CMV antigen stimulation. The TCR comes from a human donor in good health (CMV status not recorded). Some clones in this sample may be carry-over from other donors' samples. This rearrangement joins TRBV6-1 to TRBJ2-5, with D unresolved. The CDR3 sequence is CASTRRPETQYF. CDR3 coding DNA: TGTGCCAGCACTCGACGGCCAGAGACCCAGTACTTC.